This T cell receptor beta chain was observed in a study of response to subunit inactivated influenza vaccine. TCRdb reanalysed the RT-PCR reads using MiXCR and keeps one entry per CDR3 protein. The sample records about 300,000 distinct CDR3 sequences, about 20% being singletons. This CDR3 comprises 13 residues. Trimming took 3 bases from V and 6 from J, leaving 11 bases between them. Germline V gene lookup returns CDR1 MDHEN and CDR2 SYDVKM. This clonotype was seen a handful of times. The chain carries TRBV28 and TRBJ1-1, with unresolved D. This TCR was sampled from a man between 50 and 70 years old who received an inactivated influenza vaccine. Sequences were derived from PBMCs from blood, sampled less than 22 months after vaccination. The DNA for the CDR3 is TGTGCCAGCAGTTTTGAGGGTATGGCTGAAGCTTTCTTT. Translating it yields CASSFEGMAEAFF. Full variable domain (outside the CDR3, taken from reference TRBV28 and TRBJ1-1): DVKVTQSSRYLVKRTGEKVFLECVQDMDHENMFWYRQDPGLGLRLIYFSYDVKMKEKGDIPEGYSVSREKKERFSLILESASTNQTSMYLCASSFEGMAEAFFGQGTRLTVV.